This T cell receptor (beta chain) was profiled in a study of CD8 T cells in ankylosing spondylitis. The germline V and J ends were trimmed by 5 bases and 6 bases, with 14 bases remaining between them. There are 13 residues in the CDR3. Germline-derived CDR1 and CDR2 are LNHNV and YYDKDF (reference sequence). This clonotype was seen a few times. Its antigen is not known. Quantitative 5'-RACE was performed with molecular barcodes, and it yielded the TCR beta libraries. TCRdb redid the calling of the 5' RACE reads with MiXCR, one entry per CDR3 protein. The sample shows a few hundred thousand distinct CDR3 sequences, more than 20% of them seen only once. Study results and limitations: Prior work had noted some motif variants in reactive arthritis blood and synovial fluid.

The chain has TRBV15 and TRBJ2-7, with a weak D call TRBD1 (6 bases). This clonotype originated in a female donor with ankylosing spondylitis or in good health (not recorded which). The specimen sequenced was blood, either unsorted or a sorted T cell fraction (not recorded which). The CDR3 reads CATSGRTGTEQYF. The CDR3 nucleotides are TGTGCCACCAGCGGGCGTACAGGGACCGAGCAGTACTTC.